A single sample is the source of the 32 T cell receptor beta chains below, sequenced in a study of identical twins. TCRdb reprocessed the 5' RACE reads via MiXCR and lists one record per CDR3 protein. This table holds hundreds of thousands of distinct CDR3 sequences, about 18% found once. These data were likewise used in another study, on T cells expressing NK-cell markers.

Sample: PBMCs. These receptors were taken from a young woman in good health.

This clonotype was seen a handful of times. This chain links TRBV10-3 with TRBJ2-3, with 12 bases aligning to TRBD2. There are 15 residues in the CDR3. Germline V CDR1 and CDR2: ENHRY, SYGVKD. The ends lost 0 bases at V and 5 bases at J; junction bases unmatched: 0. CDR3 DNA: TGTGCCATCAGTGAGTCGACTAGCGGGGGAGATACGCAGTATTTT. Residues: CAISESTSGGDTQYF.

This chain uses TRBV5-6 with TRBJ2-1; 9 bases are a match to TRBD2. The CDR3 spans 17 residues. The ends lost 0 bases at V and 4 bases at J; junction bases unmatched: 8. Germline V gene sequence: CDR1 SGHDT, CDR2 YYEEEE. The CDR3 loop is CASSLDLGAGGYNEQFF. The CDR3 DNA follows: TGTGCCAGCAGCTTGGACCTCGGAGCGGGAGGTTACAATGAGCAGTTCTTC.

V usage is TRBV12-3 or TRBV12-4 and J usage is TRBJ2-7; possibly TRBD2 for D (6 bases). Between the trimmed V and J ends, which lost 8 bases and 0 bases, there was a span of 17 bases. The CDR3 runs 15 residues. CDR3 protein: CASEKSGLLSYEQYF. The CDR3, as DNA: TGTGCCAGCGAAAAATCCGGACTACTCTCCTACGAGCAGTACTTC.

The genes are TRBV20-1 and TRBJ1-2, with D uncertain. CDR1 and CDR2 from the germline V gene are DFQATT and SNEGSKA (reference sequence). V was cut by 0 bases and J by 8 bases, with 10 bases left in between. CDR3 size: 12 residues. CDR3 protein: CSARDPFWGYTF. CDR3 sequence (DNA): TGCAGTGCTAGAGATCCCTTCTGGGGCTACACCTTC.

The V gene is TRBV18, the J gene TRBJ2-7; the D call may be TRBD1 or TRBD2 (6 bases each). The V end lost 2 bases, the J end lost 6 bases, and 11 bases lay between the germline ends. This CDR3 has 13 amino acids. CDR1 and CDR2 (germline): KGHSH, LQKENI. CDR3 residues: CASSPGGLGEQYF. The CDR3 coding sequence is TGTGCCAGCTCACCAGGGGGGCTAGGCGAGCAGTACTTC.

DNA of the CDR3: TGCGCCAGTACAGGGAGAGCCGGGGAGCTGTTTTTT. This gives the protein CASTGRAGELFF. V usage is TRBV10-1 and J usage is TRBJ2-2, with D possibly matching TRBD1 (6 bases). From germline, CDR1 is WNHNN and CDR2 SYGVQD (reference sequence). The CDR3 runs to 12 residues. Between the trimmed V and J ends, which lost 9 bases and 6 bases, there was a span of 11 bases.

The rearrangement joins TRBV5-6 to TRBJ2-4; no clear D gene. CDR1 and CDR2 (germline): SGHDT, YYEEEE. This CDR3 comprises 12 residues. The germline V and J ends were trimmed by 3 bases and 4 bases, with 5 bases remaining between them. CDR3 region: CASSYDKNIQYF. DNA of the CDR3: TGTGCCAGCAGCTACGATAAAAACATTCAGTACTTC.

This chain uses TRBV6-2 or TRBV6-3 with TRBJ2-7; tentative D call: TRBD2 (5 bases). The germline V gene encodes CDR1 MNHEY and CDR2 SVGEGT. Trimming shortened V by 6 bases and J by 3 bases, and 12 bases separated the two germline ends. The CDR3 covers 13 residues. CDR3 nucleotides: TGTGCCAGCAGGGAGGTAGCAATCTACGAGCAGTACTTC. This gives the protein CASREVAIYEQYF.

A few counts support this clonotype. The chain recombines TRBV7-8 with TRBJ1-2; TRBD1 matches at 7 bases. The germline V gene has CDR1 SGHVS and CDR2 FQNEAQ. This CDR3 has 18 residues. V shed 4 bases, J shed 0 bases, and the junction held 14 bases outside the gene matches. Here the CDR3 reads CASSSLPGQLTSNYGYTF. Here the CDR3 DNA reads TGTGCCAGCAGCTCACTACCGGGACAGTTGACCTCTAACTATGGCTACACCTTC.

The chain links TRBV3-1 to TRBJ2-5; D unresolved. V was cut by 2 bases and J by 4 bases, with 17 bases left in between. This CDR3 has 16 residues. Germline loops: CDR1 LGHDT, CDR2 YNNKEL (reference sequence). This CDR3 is CASSQNRGPGGETQYF. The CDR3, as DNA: TGTGCCAGCAGCCAAAACCGCGGACCGGGTGGAGAGACCCAGTACTTC.

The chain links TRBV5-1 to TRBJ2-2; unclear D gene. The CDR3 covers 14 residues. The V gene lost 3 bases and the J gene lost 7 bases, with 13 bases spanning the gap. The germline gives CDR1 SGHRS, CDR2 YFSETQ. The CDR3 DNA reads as TGCGCCAGCAGCTCGAACTGGTTGAACGGGGAGCTGTTTTTT. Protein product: CASSSNWLNGELFF.

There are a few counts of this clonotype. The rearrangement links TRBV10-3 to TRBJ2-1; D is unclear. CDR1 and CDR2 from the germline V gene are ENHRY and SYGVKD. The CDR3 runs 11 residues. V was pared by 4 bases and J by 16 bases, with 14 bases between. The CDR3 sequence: CAISGPYKRFF. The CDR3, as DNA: TGTGCCATCAGTGGACCGTATAAGCGTTTCTTC.

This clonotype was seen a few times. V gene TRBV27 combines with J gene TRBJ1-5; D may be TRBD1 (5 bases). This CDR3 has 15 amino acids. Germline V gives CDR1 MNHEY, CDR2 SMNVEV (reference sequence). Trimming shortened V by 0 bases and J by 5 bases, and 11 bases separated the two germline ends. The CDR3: CASSLSRVSDQPQHF. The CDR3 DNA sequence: TGTGCCAGCAGTTTATCCAGGGTATCTGATCAGCCCCAGCATTTT.

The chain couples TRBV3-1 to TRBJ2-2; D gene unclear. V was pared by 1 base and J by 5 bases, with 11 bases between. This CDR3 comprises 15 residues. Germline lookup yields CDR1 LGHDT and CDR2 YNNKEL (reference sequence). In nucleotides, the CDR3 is TGTGCCAGCAGCCAAGGATCTGGAGCGACCGGGGAGCTGTTTTTT. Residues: CASSQGSGATGELFF.

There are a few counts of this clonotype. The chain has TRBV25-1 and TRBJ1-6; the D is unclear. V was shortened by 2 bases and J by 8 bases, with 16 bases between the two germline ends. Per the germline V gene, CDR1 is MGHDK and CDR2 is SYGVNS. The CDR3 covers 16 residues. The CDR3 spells CASSERSEPAHSPLHF. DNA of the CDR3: TGTGCCAGCAGTGAAAGATCCGAGCCCGCTCATTCACCCCTCCACTTT.

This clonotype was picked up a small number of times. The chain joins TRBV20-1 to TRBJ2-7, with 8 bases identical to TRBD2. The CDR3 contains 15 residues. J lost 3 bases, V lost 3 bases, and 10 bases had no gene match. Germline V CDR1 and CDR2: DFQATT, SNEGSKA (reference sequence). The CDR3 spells CSARYEAGGGYEQYF. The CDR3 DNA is TGCAGTGCTAGGTATGAGGCGGGAGGAGGCTACGAGCAGTACTTC.

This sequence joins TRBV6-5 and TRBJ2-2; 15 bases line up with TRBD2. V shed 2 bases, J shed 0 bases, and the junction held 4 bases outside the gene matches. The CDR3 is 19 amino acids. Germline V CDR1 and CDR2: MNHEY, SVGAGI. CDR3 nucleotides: TGTGCCAGCAGTTACGCCGGACTAGCGGGAGGGTCGAACACCGGGGAGCTGTTTTTT. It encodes CASSYAGLAGGSNTGELFF.

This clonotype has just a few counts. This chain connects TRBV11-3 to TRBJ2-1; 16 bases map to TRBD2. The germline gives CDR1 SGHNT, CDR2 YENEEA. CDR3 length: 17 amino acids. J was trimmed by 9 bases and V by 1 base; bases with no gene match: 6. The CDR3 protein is CASSLVGLAGGPGEQFF. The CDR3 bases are TGTGCCAGCAGCTTAGTGGGACTAGCGGGAGGGCCCGGTGAGCAGTTCTTC.

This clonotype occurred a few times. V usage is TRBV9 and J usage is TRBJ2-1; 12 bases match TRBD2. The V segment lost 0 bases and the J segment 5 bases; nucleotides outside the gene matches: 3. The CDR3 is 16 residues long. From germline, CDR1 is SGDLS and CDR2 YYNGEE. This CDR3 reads CASSVVRLAGDNEQFF. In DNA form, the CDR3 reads TGTGCCAGCAGCGTAGTTCGACTAGCGGGAGACAATGAGCAGTTCTTC.

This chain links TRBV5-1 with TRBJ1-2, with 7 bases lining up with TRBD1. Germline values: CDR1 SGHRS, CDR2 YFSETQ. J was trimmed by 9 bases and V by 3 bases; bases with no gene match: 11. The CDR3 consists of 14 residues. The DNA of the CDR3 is TGCGCCAGCAGCTGGGGACAGACCGAGCGTAGCTACACCTTC. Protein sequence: CASSWGQTERSYTF. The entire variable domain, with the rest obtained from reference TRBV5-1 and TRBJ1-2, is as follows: KAGVTQTPRYLIKTRGQQVTLSCSPISGHRSVSWYQQTPGQGLQFLFEYFSETQRNKGNFPGRFSGRQFSNSRSEMNVSTLELGDSALYLCASSWGQTERSYTFGSGTRLTVV.

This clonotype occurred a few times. The CDR3 DNA sequence: TGCGCCAGCAGCCCAATAGCGGGGGGAGATACGCAGTATTTT. Encoded protein: CASSPIAGGDTQYF. The chain joins TRBV5-1 to TRBJ2-3; 10 nucleotides align to TRBD2. In germline, CDR1 is SGHRS, CDR2 YFSETQ. The CDR3 consists of 14 residues. Trimming removed 4 bases from V and 5 bases from J; junction bases left unmatched: 4.

The CDR3 DNA reads as TGTGCCAGCAGTTTCAGGGGCAGGCCAGCGACCCAGTACTTC. Amino acids: CASSFRGRPATQYF. The rearrangement uses TRBV12-3 or TRBV12-4 and TRBJ2-5; tentatively, D is TRBD1 (6 bases). V was trimmed by 3 bases and J by 7 bases, leaving 15 bases between them. The CDR3 has 14 residues.

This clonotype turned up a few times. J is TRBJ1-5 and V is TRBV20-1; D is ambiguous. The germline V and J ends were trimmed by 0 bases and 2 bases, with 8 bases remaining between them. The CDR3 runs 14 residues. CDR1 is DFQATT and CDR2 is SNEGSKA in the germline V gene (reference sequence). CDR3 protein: CSARESTGNQPQHF. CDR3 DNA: TGCAGTGCTAGAGAATCGACTGGCAATCAGCCCCAGCATTTT.

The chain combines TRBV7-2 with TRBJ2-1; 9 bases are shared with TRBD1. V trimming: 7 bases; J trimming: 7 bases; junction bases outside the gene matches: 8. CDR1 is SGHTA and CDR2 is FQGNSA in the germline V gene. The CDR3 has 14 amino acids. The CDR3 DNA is TGTGCCAGCATGGGGACAGGGCATTATAATGAGCAGTTCTTC. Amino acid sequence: CASMGTGHYNEQFF.

The chain's CDR3 is CATSRKDSPGLVLYEQFF. CDR3 nucleotides: TGTGCCACCAGCAGAAAAGACTCCCCGGGACTAGTGCTCTATGAGCAGTTCTTC. The chain uses TRBV15 and TRBJ2-1; 8 nucleotides align to TRBD2. Germline V gives CDR1 LNHNV, CDR2 YYDKDF (reference sequence). The CDR3 extends over 18 amino acids. Trimming cost V 2 bases and J 8 bases; bases outside gene matches: 17.

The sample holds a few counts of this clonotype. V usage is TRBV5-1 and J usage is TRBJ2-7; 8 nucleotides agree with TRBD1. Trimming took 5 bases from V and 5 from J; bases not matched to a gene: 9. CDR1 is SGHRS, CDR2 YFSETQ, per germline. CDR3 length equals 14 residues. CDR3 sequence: CASSRATGVDEQYF. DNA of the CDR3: TGCGCCAGCAGTCGTGCGACAGGGGTGGACGAGCAGTACTTC.

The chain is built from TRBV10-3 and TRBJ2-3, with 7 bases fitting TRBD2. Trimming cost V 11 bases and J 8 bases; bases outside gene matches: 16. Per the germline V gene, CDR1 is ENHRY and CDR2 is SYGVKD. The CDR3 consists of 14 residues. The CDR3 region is CASTDRPSGATQYF. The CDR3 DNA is TGTGCCTCCACGGACCGGCCGAGCGGGGCTACGCAGTATTTT.

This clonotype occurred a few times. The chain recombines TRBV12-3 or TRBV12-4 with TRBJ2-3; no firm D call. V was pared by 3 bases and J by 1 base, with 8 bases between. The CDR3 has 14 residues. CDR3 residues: CASSLRRGTDTQYF. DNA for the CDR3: TGTGCCAGCAGTTTGAGGAGAGGCACAGATACGCAGTATTTT.

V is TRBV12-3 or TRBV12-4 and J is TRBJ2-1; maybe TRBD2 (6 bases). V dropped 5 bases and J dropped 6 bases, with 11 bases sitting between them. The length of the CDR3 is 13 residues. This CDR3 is CASSITSSNEQFF. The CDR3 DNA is TGTGCCAGCAGTATAACTAGCTCCAATGAGCAGTTCTTC.

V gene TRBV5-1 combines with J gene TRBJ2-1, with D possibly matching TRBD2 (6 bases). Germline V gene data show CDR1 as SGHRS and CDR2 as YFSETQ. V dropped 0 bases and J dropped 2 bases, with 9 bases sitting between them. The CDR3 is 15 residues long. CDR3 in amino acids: CASSLASAAYNEQFF. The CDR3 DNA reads TGCGCCAGCAGCTTGGCTAGCGCTGCCTACAATGAGCAGTTCTTC.

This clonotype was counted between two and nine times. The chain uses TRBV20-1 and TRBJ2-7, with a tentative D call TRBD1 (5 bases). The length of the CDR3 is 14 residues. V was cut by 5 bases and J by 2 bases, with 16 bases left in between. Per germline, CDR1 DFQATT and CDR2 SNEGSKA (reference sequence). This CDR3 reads CSASVLDTPYEQYF. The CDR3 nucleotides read TGCAGTGCTTCCGTCCTGGACACTCCCTACGAGCAGTACTTC.

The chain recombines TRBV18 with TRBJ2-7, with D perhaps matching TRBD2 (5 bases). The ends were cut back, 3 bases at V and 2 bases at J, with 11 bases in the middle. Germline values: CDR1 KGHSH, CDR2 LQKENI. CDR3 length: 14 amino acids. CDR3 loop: CASSPSSYAYEQYF. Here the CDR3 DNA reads TGTGCCAGCTCACCTTCTAGCTATGCCTACGAGCAGTACTTC.